Listed below are T cell receptor beta chains from one sample, sequenced in a study of read filtering for tumor transcriptome and immune sequencing. TCRdb re-called the reads with MiXCR, one entry per CDR3 protein. The sample holds over 50,000 distinct CDR3 sequences, roughly 20% seen once. Sequenced material: a population of CD138-negative cells sorted from bone marrow. The receptor set was obtained from a donor over 35 with multiple myeloma. CDR3s include the opening cysteine and the closing phenylalanine or tryptophan. A D gene is named only where the DNA matches it firmly. Rows may omit the clone size; those that give it use once, few, many or a size class.

d_call | j_call | v_call | clone_size | cdr3_aa | cdr3_nt
. | TRBJ1-1 | TRBV29-1 | many | CSGAVSGMNTEAFF | TGCAGCGGGGCCGTGTCGGGGATGAACACTGAAGCTTTCTTT
. | TRBJ2-1 | TRBV11-2 | . | CASSLAWGSYNEQFF | TGTGCCAGCAGCTTAGCCTGGGGGTCCTACAATGAACAGTTCTTC
TRBD2 | TRBJ2-3 | TRBV12-3/TRBV12-4 | many | CASSLLAGSTDTQYF | TGTGCCAGCAGTTTACTAGCGGGGTCCACAGATACGCAGTATTTT
. | TRBJ2-5 | TRBV29-1 | many | CSVGGAQETQYF | TGCAGCGTTGGCGGGGCCCAAGAGACCCAGTACTTC
. | TRBJ1-6 | TRBV11-2 | many | CASSLDGESSYNSPLHF | TGTGCCAGCAGCTTAGATGGGGAGAGCTCCTATAATTCACCCCTCCACTTT
. | TRBJ1-1 | TRBV5-1 | many | CASSLVSSGTEAFF | TGCGCCAGCAGCTTGGTGTCGTCAGGCACTGAAGCTTTCTTT
TRBD2 | TRBJ2-5 | TRBV5-1 | many | CASSLAGTSGQETQYF | TGCGCCAGCAGCTTGGCCGGGACTAGCGGCCAAGAGACCCAGTACTTC
TRBD1 | TRBJ2-5 | TRBV7-3 | many | CASSPTGQGVQETQYF | TGTGCCAGCAGCCCAACGGGACAGGGTGTTCAAGAGACCCAGTACTTC
. | TRBJ1-1 | TRBV6-1 | many | CASRRQFEAFF | TGTGCCAGCAGGCGACAGTTTGAAGCTTTCTTT
TRBD2 | TRBJ2-1 | TRBV12-3/TRBV12-4 | many | CASSQSGSSNNEQFF | TGTGCCAGCAGCCAAAGCGGGAGCTCCAACAATGAGCAGTTCTTC
. | TRBJ1-1 | TRBV9 | . | CASSANRDFYDTEAFF | TGTGCCAGCAGCGCAAACAGGGATTTTTATGACACTGAAGCTTTCTTT
. | TRBJ1-5 | TRBV7-2 | . | CASSRENQPQHF | TGTGCCAGCAGCCGCGAAAATCAGCCCCAGCATTTT